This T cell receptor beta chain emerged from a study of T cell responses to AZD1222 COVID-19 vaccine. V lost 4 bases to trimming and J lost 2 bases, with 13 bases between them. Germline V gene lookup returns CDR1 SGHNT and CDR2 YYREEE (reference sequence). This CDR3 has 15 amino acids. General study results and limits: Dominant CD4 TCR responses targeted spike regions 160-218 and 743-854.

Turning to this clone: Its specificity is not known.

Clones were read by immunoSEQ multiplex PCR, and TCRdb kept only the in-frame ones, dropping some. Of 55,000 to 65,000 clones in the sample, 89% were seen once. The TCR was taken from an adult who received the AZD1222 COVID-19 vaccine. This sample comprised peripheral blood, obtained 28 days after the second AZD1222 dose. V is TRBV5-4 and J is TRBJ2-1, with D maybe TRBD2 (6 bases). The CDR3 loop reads CASSPDPGAYNEQFF. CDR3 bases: TGTGCCAGCAGCCCGGACCCGGGGGCCTACAATGAGCAGTTCTTC.